The 13 T cell receptor beta chains below come from one sample, sequenced in a study of T-cell memory formation after mild COVID-19. TCRdb re-derived calls from the 5' RACE reads in MiXCR, one entry per CDR3 protein. The sample lists about 300,000 distinct CDR3 sequences; around 19% were seen once. The sequenced material came from PBMCs or a T cell subset sorted from them (not recorded which). Receptors were obtained from a man between 18 and 29 years old who had mild COVID-19 (a few samples of this study predate the infection). Cell type and time point are not known.

The chain carries TRBV28 and TRBJ2-7; D may be TRBD1 (5 bases). Trimming removed 5 bases at V and 2 bases at J, with 13 bases between. CDR3 length: 14 residues. CDR1 is MDHEN, CDR2 SYDVKM, per germline. The CDR3 loop is CASSPVGVPYEQYV. CDR3 DNA: TGTGCCAGCAGTCCGGTAGGGGTTCCCTACGAGCAGTACGTC.

The sample holds a few counts of this clonotype. This chain links TRBV6-1 with TRBJ2-7; TRBD1 is a possible D gene (6 bases). V gave up 6 bases and J gave up 6 bases, with 9 bases separating them. The length of the CDR3 is 11 residues. The germline gives CDR1 MNHNS, CDR2 SASEGT. The CDR3 DNA follows: TGTGCCAGCAGGGGGGACACCGAGCAGTACGTC. Its translation is CASRGDTEQYV.

This clonotype was counted between two and nine times. The junction and the germline gene differ at one end; a read error may be behind it. The chain joins TRBV7-7 to TRBJ2-1; TRBD2 agrees at 13 bases. This CDR3 region has 15 residues. Germline V lookup: CDR1 SSHAT, CDR2 FNYEAQ (reference sequence). Here the CDR3 reads CASSATSGGRNEQFF. Written as DNA, the CDR3 is TGTGCTAGCAGCGCGACTAGCGGGGGGAGGAATGAGCAGTTCTTC.

This clonotype was seen a handful of times. J is TRBJ2-1 and V is TRBV11-2, with D possibly being TRBD2 (5 bases). The CDR3 consists of 13 residues. Germline CDR1 SGHAT, CDR2 FQNNGV. The ends were cut back, 6 bases at V and 7 bases at J, with 13 bases in the middle. The CDR3 here is CASSPGFGNEQFF. The CDR3 region has the DNA TGTGCCAGCAGTCCGGGGTTTGGGAATGAGCAGTTCTTC.

This clonotype occurred many times. The CDR3 reads CASSLARDSQVNEQYF. CDR3 bases: TGTGCCAGCAGCTTGGCCCGGGACAGTCAGGTTAACGAGCAGTACTTC. V usage is TRBV5-4 and J usage is TRBJ2-7; 7 positions match TRBD1. The CDR3 runs 16 residues. Germline CDR1 reads SGHNT; CDR2 reads YYREEE (reference sequence). Trimming took 0 bases from V and 5 from J; bases not matched to a gene: 11.

This clonotype was seen a handful of times. The gene calls are TRBV6-5 and TRBJ1-1, with 8 positions matching TRBD1. The junction had 7 bases not matched to a gene; V was cut back by 3 bases and J by 7 bases. Germline CDR1 is MNHEY and CDR2 is SVGAGI. This CDR3 is built from 14 residues. CDR3 protein: CASSYGTGRNEAFF. The CDR3 nucleotides are TGTGCCAGCAGTTATGGGACAGGCCGAAATGAAGCTTTCTTT.

This chain connects TRBV6-5 to TRBJ2-7; D perhaps matches TRBD2 (6 bases). The V end was cut by 4 bases, the J end by 2 bases, with 15 bases between. CDR3 length: 15 residues. Germline CDR1 MNHEY, CDR2 SVGAGI. The CDR3 DNA reads TGTGCCAGCAGTTTTCCGGCATCGGGAGCCTACGAGCAGTACGTC. The encoded protein is CASSFPASGAYEQYV.

This clonotype was detected only a few times. The chain joins TRBV12-3 or TRBV12-4 to TRBJ2-5; 10 positions match TRBD2. This CDR3 has 14 amino acids. V was pared by 6 bases and J by 3 bases, with 4 bases of the junction left unmatched. CDR3 sequence (DNA): TGTGCCAGCAGGAAGCGGGGGGGTGAAGAGACCCAGTACTTC. Its protein is CASRKRGGEETQYF.

This clonotype was counted only a few times. V and J are TRBV7-2 and TRBJ2-1, with 8 bases that match TRBD1. Germline lookup yields CDR1 SGHTA and CDR2 FQGNSA. J was trimmed by 5 bases and V by 4 bases; bases with no gene match: 10. There are 16 residues in the CDR3. CDR3 sequence: CASSSRGTGSHNEQFF. As DNA, the CDR3 is TGTGCCAGCAGCTCACGAGGGACAGGCTCTCACAATGAGCAGTTCTTC.

The chain carries TRBV11-2 and TRBJ2-7, with a tentative D call TRBD1 (6 bases). Trimming shortened V by 5 bases and J by 4 bases, and 12 bases separated the two germline ends. The germline CDR1 and CDR2 sequences are SGHAT and FQNNGV. The CDR3 covers 13 residues. The CDR3 loop reads CASSVGRGYEQYF. In DNA, the CDR3 is TGTGCCAGCAGCGTCGGAAGGGGGTACGAGCAGTACTTC. The full variable domain, rest sourced from reference TRBV11-2 and TRBJ2-7, is EAGVAQSPRYKIIEKRQSVAFWCNPISGHATLYWYQQILGQGPKLLIQFQNNGVVDDSQLPKDRFSAERLKGVDSTLKIQPAKLEDSAVYLCASSVGRGYEQYFGPGTRLTVT.

The genes are TRBV20-1 and TRBJ2-5, with D perhaps matching TRBD1 (6 bases). This CDR3 is built from 12 residues. Germline CDR1 is DFQATT and CDR2 is SNEGSKA (reference sequence). The germline V and J ends were trimmed by 4 bases and 5 bases, with 11 bases remaining between them. The chain's CDR3 is CSAITGMETQYF. Here the CDR3 DNA reads TGCAGTGCTATTACAGGGATGGAGACCCAGTACTTC.

In its sample, this clonotype was seen a few times. The chain uses TRBV28 and TRBJ1-1; D not resolved. Germline V lookup: CDR1 MDHEN, CDR2 SYDVKM. V was pared by 7 bases and J by 3 bases, with 21 bases between. There are 16 residues in the CDR3. The CDR3 loop is CASKGPVGFSDTEAFF. CDR3 DNA: TGTGCCAGCAAAGGGCCAGTTGGGTTTTCGGACACTGAAGCTTTCTTT.

This clonotype was picked up many times. CDR3 in amino acids: CASSLAVAGVSDTQYF. CDR3 coding DNA: TGTGCCAGCAGCTTGGCGGTAGCGGGGGTGTCAGATACGCAGTATTTT. The rearrangement links TRBV5-6 to TRBJ2-3, with 9 bases lining up with TRBD2. The CDR3 spans 16 residues. Germline V CDR1 and CDR2: SGHDT, YYEEEE. After removal of 0 bases from V and 4 bases from J, the junction contained 6 bases not matched to a gene. Complete variable domain (other parts from reference TRBV5-6 and TRBJ2-3): DAGVTQSPTHLIKTRGQQVTLRCSPKSGHDTVSWYQQALGQGPQFIFQYYEEEERQRGNFPDRFSGHQFPNYSSELNVNALLLGDSALYLCASSLAVAGVSDTQYFGPGTRLTVL.